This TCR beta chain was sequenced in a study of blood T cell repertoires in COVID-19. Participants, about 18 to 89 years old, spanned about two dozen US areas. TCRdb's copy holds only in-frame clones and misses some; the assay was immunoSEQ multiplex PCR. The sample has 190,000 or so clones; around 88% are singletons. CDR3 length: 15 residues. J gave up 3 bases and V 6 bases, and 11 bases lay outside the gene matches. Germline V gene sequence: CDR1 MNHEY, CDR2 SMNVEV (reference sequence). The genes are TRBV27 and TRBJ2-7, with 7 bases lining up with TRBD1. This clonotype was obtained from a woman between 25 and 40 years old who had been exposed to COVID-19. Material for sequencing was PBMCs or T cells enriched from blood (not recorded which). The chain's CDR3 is CASSPRQGKSYEQYF. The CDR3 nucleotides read TGTGCCAGCAGCCCTAGACAGGGAAAGAGCTACGAGCAGTACTTC.